A selection of T cell receptor beta chains follows, all from one sample in a study of response to subunit inactivated influenza vaccine. TCRdb re-called the RT-PCR reads with MiXCR, one entry per CDR3 protein. The repertoire holds 450,000 to 600,000 distinct CDR3 sequences, 6.5% to 8% seen once, with about 12% in the top ten. The source was PBMCs from blood, collected roughly 24 months after vaccination. These receptors all stem from a man between 50 and 70 years old who received an inactivated influenza vaccine. Each CDR3 is given with its conserved first and last residue. D genes are given only for firm matches. Size values are once, few and many counts, or a class for expanded clones, and some rows have none.

d_call | j_call | clone_size | v_call | cdr3_nt | cdr3_aa
TRBD1 | TRBJ2-2 | many | TRBV6-2/TRBV6-3 | TGTGCCAGCACCGCCGGGACAGTAGGGACCGGGGAGCTGTTTTTT | CASTAGTVGTGELFF
TRBD1 | TRBJ2-7 | many | TRBV6-1 | TGTGCCAGCAGCCCCGGGACAGGGCCTCCCAAGTACGAGCAGTACTTC | CASSPGTGPPKYEQYF
TRBD1 | TRBJ2-2 | few | TRBV5-1 | TGCGCCAGCAAGACAGGGGAGAACACCGGGGAGCTGTTTTTT | CASKTGENTGELFF
. | TRBJ1-5 | . | TRBV19 | TGTGCCAGTAGCCAACAGGGAAGGGGGAATCAGCCCCAGCATTTT | CASSQQGRGNQPQHF
. | TRBJ2-5 | many | TRBV4-2 | TGTGCCAGCAGCCGCCGGGACCTAAGCCAAGAGACCCAGTACTTC | CASSRRDLSQETQYF
. | TRBJ2-7 | . | TRBV19 | TGTGCCAGTAGTTGGGGGACAGCGGGACCCTACGAGCAGTACTTC | CASSWGTAGPYEQYF
. | TRBJ2-2 | few | TRBV20-1 | TGCAGTGCTATTACTCGACAGGCCCGGGAGCTGTTTTTT | CSAITRQARELFF
TRBD2 | TRBJ2-1 | many | TRBV11-2 | TGTGCCAGCAGCGCCCGGCTAGCGGTTACCTACAATGAGCAGTTCTTC | CASSARLAVTYNEQFF
TRBD1 | TRBJ1-2 | . | TRBV11-1 | TGTGCCAGCAGTTCACCCCGCACGGGACAGGGGCCCTATGGCTACACCTTC | CASSSPRTGQGPYGYTF
TRBD1 | TRBJ1-4 | . | TRBV11-1 | TGTGCCAGCAGCTCCCCCGGGACAGGGGGCGTATCAAACGAAAAACTGTTTTTT | CASSSPGTGGVSNEKLFF
. | TRBJ1-5 | . | TRBV6-1 | TGTGCCAGCAGCCTAGGTCACAGACACCTGGGTCAGCCCCAGCATTTT | CASSLGHRHLGQPQHF
TRBD2 | TRBJ2-3 | many | TRBV25-1 | TGTGCCAGCAGCAAGGGACTAGCGGGGGGTACAGATACGCAGTATTTT | CASSKGLAGGTDTQYF
. | TRBJ1-2 | . | TRBV5-1 | TGCGCCAGCAGCTCTGGACAGCCAGGAGGCTATGGCTACACCTTC | CASSSGQPGGYGYTF
. | TRBJ2-1 | . | TRBV7-3 | TGTGCCAGCAGCCTACAGGGGGTCGGGGGGAATGAGCAGTTCTTC | CASSLQGVGGNEQFF
. | TRBJ2-2 | . | TRBV25-1 | TGTGCCAGCAGTGTTTGGGAGGGGGCCGGGGAGCTGTTTTTT | CASSVWEGAGELFF
. | TRBJ2-1 | few | TRBV15 | TGTGCCACCAGCAGAAACTTCCGGGAGCTGCGGTACAATGAGCAGTTCTTC | CATSRNFRELRYNEQFF
. | TRBJ1-3 | . | TRBV4-3 | TGCGCCAGCAGCCAAGGGCTTCAGGTCGGAAACACCATATATTTT | CASSQGLQVGNTIYF
. | TRBJ1-1 | few | TRBV5-6 | TGTGCCAGCAGCTTGCGTTTGGGATCTACTGAAGCTTTCTTT | CASSLRLGSTEAFF
. | TRBJ2-1 | . | TRBV29-1 | TGCAGCGTGGACACGGGCAATGAGCAGTTCTTC | CSVDTGNEQFF
TRBD1 | TRBJ2-2 | many | TRBV20-1 | TGCAGTGCTAGTCCGGGACAGGACCCCACCGGGGAGCTGTTTTTT | CSASPGQDPTGELFF
. | TRBJ1-1 | many | TRBV29-1 | TGCAGCGTTGACCTTTTAGGGGGAAGCACTGAAGCTTTCTTT | CSVDLLGGSTEAFF
. | TRBJ1-2 | . | TRBV6-5 | TGTGCCAGCAGTTACTCGAGTCAGGGAGGATATGGCTACACCTTC | CASSYSSQGGYGYTF
TRBD1 | TRBJ1-4 | . | TRBV6-5 | TGTGCCAGCAGTTACTCGTACAGGGGCGGGGAAAAACTGTTTTTT | CASSYSYRGGEKLFF